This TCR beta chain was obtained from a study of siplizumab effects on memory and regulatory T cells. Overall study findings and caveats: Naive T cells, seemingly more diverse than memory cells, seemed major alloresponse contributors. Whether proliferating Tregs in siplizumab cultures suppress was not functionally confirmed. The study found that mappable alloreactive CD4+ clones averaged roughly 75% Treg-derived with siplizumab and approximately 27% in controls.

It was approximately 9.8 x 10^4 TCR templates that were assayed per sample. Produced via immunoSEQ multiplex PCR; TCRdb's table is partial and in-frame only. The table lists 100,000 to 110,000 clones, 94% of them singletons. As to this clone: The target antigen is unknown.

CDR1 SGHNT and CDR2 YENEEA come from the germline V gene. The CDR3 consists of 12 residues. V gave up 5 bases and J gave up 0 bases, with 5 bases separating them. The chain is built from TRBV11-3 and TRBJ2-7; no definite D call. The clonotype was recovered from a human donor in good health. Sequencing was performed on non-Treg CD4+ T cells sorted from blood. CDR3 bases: TGTGCCAGCAGCCTCAGCTCCTACGAGCAGTACTTC. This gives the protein CASSLSSYEQYF.